The 15 T cell receptor beta chains below come from one sample, sequenced in a study of shared clonotypes between healthy human individuals. Measured with immunoSEQ multiplex PCR; TCRdb has only the in-frame clones, and not every one. Among about 1 million clones listed, more than 60% were seen once. Sequenced: memory CD4+ T cells sorted from blood. Subset given: CD45RA-negative fraction. The receptors shown here come from a man between 18 and 35 years old in good health.

Regarding this clone: At the DNA level, this CDR3 is encoded by other sequences in the same sample as well. The chain carries TRBV5-4 and TRBJ2-3; the match to TRBD1 covers 7 bases. Germline V gene lookup returns CDR1 SGHNT and CDR2 YYREEE (reference sequence). The trim removed 0 bases at V and 3 bases at J, leaving 4 bases unmatched. The CDR3 covers 15 residues. The CDR3, as DNA: TGTGCCAGCAGCTTGGAAGGGGGCCGAACAGATACGCAGTATTTT. Translating it yields CASSLEGGRTDTQYF.

The chain couples TRBV18 to TRBJ2-2; TRBD1 is a possible D gene (5 bases). This CDR3 is 13 amino acids long. The V end lost 3 bases, the J end lost 5 bases, and 7 bases lay between the germline ends. Per germline, CDR1 KGHSH and CDR2 LQKENI. CDR3 in amino acids: CASSPTETGELFF. The CDR3 DNA follows: TGTGCCAGCTCACCGACAGAGACCGGGGAGCTGTTTTTT.

This clone was observed a few times. J is TRBJ1-6 and V is TRBV10-3; D gene unclear. CDR1 is ENHRY, CDR2 SYGVKD, per germline. The V gene lost 0 bases and the J gene lost 8 bases, with 5 bases spanning the gap. The CDR3 totals 13 residues. CDR3 protein: CAISESEYSPLHF. CDR3 sequence (DNA): TGTGCCATCAGTGAGTCTGAGTATTCACCCCTCCACTTT.

The chain couples TRBV4-1 to TRBJ2-7; TRBD2 matches at 9 bases. The V segment lost 0 bases and the J segment 3 bases; nucleotides outside the gene matches: 3. The CDR3 has 15 amino acids. Germline V gives CDR1 MGHRA, CDR2 YSYEKL. CDR3 in DNA: TGCGCCAGCAGCCAAGAGGCTAGCGGGATCTACGAGCAGTACTTC. Residues: CASSQEASGIYEQYF.

CDR3 in DNA: TGTGCCAGCAGCTTAGGGACCCGGGACTCCCTCTACGAGCAGTACTTC. This codes for CASSLGTRDSLYEQYF. The rearrangement links TRBV7-2 to TRBJ2-7, with D perhaps matching TRBD2 (6 bases). From germline, CDR1 is SGHTA and CDR2 FQGNSA. The CDR3 is 16 amino acids. The V end lost 1 base, the J end lost 3 bases, and 16 bases lay between the germline ends.

This clone was picked up one time. This chain links TRBV30 with TRBJ2-5, with D possibly being TRBD1 (8 bases). The CDR3 totals 13 residues. Germline CDR1 reads GTSNPN; CDR2 reads SVGIG (reference sequence). V lost 4 bases, J lost 8 bases, and 17 bases lay in between. This chain's CDR3 is CAWIRNRGGTQYF. In DNA form, the CDR3 reads TGTGCCTGGATTAGGAACAGGGGGGGAACCCAGTACTTC.

The chain couples TRBV6-1 to TRBJ1-1; D unresolved. V dropped 0 bases and J dropped 4 bases, with 9 bases sitting between them. The CDR3 runs to 14 residues. Germline V gene data show CDR1 as MNHNS and CDR2 as SASEGT. The CDR3: CASSEALRTTEAFF. In DNA form, the CDR3 reads TGTGCCAGCAGTGAAGCGCTGCGGACCACTGAAGCTTTCTTT.

The chain combines TRBV28 with TRBJ1-1, with TRBD1 matching over 7 bases. Germline V gives CDR1 MDHEN, CDR2 SYDVKM. Trimming took 7 bases from V and 5 from J; bases not matched to a gene: 7. The CDR3 loop spans 13 amino acids. The CDR3 DNA follows: TGTGCCAGCACCCCTCCAGGGGGGACTGAAGCTTTCTTT. Residues: CASTPPGGTEAFF.

This clone was seen a single time. V and J are TRBV5-4 and TRBJ2-3, with 8 bases aligning to TRBD1. Germline CDR1 reads SGHNT; CDR2 reads YYREEE (reference sequence). CDR3 length: 15 residues. The trim removed 3 bases at V and 4 bases at J, leaving 7 bases unmatched. CDR3 nucleotides: TGTGCCAGCAGCTCGGGACAGGCGAATCCAGATACGCAGTATTTT. Translation gives CASSSGQANPDTQYF. The full variable domain, in which reference TRBV5-4 and TRBJ2-3 provide the parts outside the CDR3, is ETGVTQSPTHLIKTRGQQVTLRCSSQSGHNTVSWYQQALGQGPQFIFQYYREEENGRGNFPPRFSGLQFPNYSSELNVNALELDDSALYLCASSSGQANPDTQYFGPGTRLTVL.

The chain joins TRBV18 to TRBJ1-1, with TRBD1 matching 7 bases. Germline V gene lookup returns CDR1 KGHSH and CDR2 LQKENI. V trimming: 4 bases; J trimming: 2 bases; junction bases outside the gene matches: 7. The CDR3 runs to 15 residues. The CDR3 region is CASSQQTGLNTEAFF. The CDR3 region has the DNA TGTGCCAGCTCACAACAGACAGGGCTAAACACTGAAGCTTTCTTT.

DNA for the CDR3: TGTGCCAGCAGCCAGGACAGGAACAATGAGCAGTTCTTC. This codes for CASSQDRNNEQFF. The chain joins TRBV5-8 to TRBJ2-1; 7 bases match TRBD1. V shed 4 bases and J 5 bases; nucleotides not matched to a gene: 3. The CDR3 contains 13 residues. Germline lookup yields CDR1 SGHTS and CDR2 YDEGEE.

The chain joins TRBV6-5 to TRBJ2-3; D remains unclear. V was shortened by 7 bases and J by 5 bases, with 7 bases between the two germline ends. The CDR3 covers 11 residues. Germline V CDR1 and CDR2: MNHEY, SVGAGI. CDR3 DNA sequence: TGTGCCAGCACCCAAAGAGATACGCAGTATTTT. It translates to CASTQRDTQYF.

CDR3 amino acids: CASSFAGVEGYTF. CDR3 DNA: TGTGCCAGCAGCTTCGCAGGGGTTGAGGGCTACACCTTC. V and J are TRBV6-6 and TRBJ1-2, with D tentatively TRBD1 (6 bases). Germline lookup yields CDR1 MNHNY and CDR2 SVGAGI (reference sequence). Trimming stripped 6 bases from V and 8 bases from J, with 16 bases between. The CDR3 spans 13 residues.

The rearrangement links TRBV9 to TRBJ2-5, with TRBD2 matching over 9 bases. The CDR3 loop spans 16 amino acids. Germline CDR1 reads SGDLS; CDR2 reads YYNGEE. J gave up 2 bases and V 0 bases, and 5 bases lay outside the gene matches. The CDR3 DNA is TGTGCCAGCAGCGTAGCTGTTAGCGGGGGACAAGAGACCCAGTACTTC. This codes for CASSVAVSGGQETQYF.

This chain uses TRBV11-2 with TRBJ2-1; D unresolved. The germline V and J ends were trimmed by 2 bases and 8 bases, with 13 bases remaining between them. Germline values: CDR1 SGHAT, CDR2 FQNNGV. This CDR3 region has 14 residues. CDR3 in amino acids: CASSLFSERDEQFF. The CDR3 bases are TGTGCCAGCAGCTTATTTTCCGAGCGCGATGAGCAGTTCTTC.